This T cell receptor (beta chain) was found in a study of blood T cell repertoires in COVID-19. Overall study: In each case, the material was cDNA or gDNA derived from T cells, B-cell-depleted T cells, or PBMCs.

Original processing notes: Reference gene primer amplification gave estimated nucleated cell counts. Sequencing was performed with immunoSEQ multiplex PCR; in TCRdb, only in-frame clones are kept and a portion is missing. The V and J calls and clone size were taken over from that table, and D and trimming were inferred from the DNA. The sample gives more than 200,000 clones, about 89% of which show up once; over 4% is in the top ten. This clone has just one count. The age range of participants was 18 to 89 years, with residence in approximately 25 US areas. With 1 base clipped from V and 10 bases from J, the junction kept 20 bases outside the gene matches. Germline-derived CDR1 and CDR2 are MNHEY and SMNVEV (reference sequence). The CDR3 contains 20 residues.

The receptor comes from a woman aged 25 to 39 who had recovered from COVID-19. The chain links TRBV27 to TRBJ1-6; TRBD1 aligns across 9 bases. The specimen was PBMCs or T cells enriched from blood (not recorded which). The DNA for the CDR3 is TGTGCCAGCAGTTTATGGGGGGACAGGGCCACCGCTGGTGACGCGTCACCCCTCCACTTT. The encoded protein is CASSLWGDRATAGDASPLHF.